This TCR beta chain originates from a study of PD-1 blockade in classical Hodgkin lymphoma (dated by TCRdb to between 2020 and 2021). Notes on the research overall: Nivolumab dosing was 3 mg/kg intravenously every 2 weeks, continuing until either disease progression or unacceptable toxicity. A peripheral blood immune signature of response to PD-1 blockade in classical Hodgkin lymphoma was defined using TCR beta sequencing and CyTOF. Findings and caveats that apply to the study as a whole: Lower diversity was seen in patients whose nivolumab began less than 1 year after ASCT, and these patients were left out of later analyses so that immune reconstitution would not confound the results. Newly diagnosed patients were reported to have lower baseline TCR diversity than healthy donors, and relapsed/refractory patients were reported to have lower baseline TCR diversity still. Only a single clinical trial cohort was studied, and what caused the repertoire differences, possibly disease activity or prior therapy, remained undefined. Trial patients achieving complete response had baseline diversity similar to newly diagnosed patients, whereas partial responders and progressors had significantly lower diversity. By C4D1, a significant rise was seen in CD4+ TCR diversity but not in CD8+ TCR diversity (p=0.0027 vs p=0.16), and the rise was most apparent among complete responders (p=0.02).

The Qiagen DNeasy kit was used to extract genomic DNA both from unsorted PBMCs and from the negatively selected CD4+ and CD8+ fractions. Amplification of TCR beta CDR3 regions was done by immunoSEQ multiplex PCR with primers that anneal to V and J segments. A synthetic immune receptor repertoire was used to minimize amplification bias, and any residual bias was removed computationally once sequencing was done. From the authors' description of their analysis: Custom Python scripts were used to quantify repertoire diversity as the Shannon entropy index. Unsorted, CD4+ and CD8+ repertoires were analyzed separately, except for combined analyses in which CD4+ and CD8+ sequences were merged in silico. A clone counted as expanded when the clone's frequency after treatment rose at least 2-fold relative to C1D1, and clones undetected at baseline were given a pseudocount of 0.5. Singleton clones were defined as clones with 0 or 1 copy at C1D1, and non-singleton clones were defined as clones with 2 or more copies. Clones expanded in unsorted samples were labelled as CD4+, CD8+ or unknown by matching protein sequences in sorted samples from the same patient. Wilcoxon tests on paired samples were used to test diversity changes from C1D1 to C4D1. TCRdb obtained this table from immuneACCESS and retained in-frame rearrangements with V and J assigned. These tables miss some clones; where compared with another copy, unresolved V genes account for less than half of the shortfall, and the remainder is unexplained. Clonal size and the V and J genes are those of that table, whereas D and trimming came from the DNA. Within this sample are tens of thousands of clones, with approximately 88% of them counted one time only. The ten largest clonotypes hold approximately 22% of the sample.

As concerns this clone: Its antigen target is currently unknown. Nothing much larger sits one base from this clone, and base qualities are not available.

This sample's time point label indicates: cycle 1 day 1 (C1D1), immediately before nivolumab initiation. Every trial patient had relapsed following autologous stem cell transplantation, and prior brentuximab vedotin exposure was what differed among cohorts A, B and C. A total of 56 patients with relapsed/refractory classical Hodgkin lymphoma made up the trial cohort, and each patient's best overall response was complete response, partial response or progressive disease. In the multi-cohort phase II CheckMate 205 trial, trial patients received single-agent nivolumab. An independent review committee assessed best overall response by applying the 2007 International Working Group response criteria. PBMCs from the trial were collected at three points: immediately before nivolumab initiation (C1D1), and during therapy at cycle 2 day 1 and cycle 4 day 1. Peripheral blood was collected in 8 mL Vacutainer Cell Preparation Tubes, from which PBMCs were isolated by centrifugation and then cryopreserved.

For this chain, trimming is 1 base at the V end and 8 bases at the J end, and the number of junction bases without a gene match is 4. In the germline V gene (reference sequence), CDR1 corresponds to SEHNR and CDR2 to FQNEAQ. From its cysteine to its phenylalanine, the CDR3 spans 14 amino acids. The sequence is cut down to CDR3 DNA, 42 bases in frame from base 1. This sequence originates from a human donor with classical Hodgkin lymphoma. The sequence joins TRBV7-9 to TRBJ1-2, with TRBD1 matching 10 junction bases. Material: peripheral blood mononuclear cells (PBMCs), obtained at baseline. The nucleotide sequence reads TGTGCCAGCAGCTTAGTTGGGACAGGGGACGGCTACACCTTC. The resulting protein is CASSLVGTGDGYTF.